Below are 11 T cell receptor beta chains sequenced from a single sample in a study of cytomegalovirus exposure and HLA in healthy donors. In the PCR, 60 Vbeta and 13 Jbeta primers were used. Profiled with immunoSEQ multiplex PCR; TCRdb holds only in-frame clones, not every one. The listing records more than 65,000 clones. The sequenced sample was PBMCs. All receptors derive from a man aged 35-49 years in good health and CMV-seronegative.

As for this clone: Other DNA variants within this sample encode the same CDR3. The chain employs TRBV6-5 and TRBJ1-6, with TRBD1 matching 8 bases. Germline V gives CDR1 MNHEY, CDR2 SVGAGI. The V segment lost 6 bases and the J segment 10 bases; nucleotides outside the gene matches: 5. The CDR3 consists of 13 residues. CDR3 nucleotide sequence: TGTGCCAGCAGCTACAGGGGGAGCTCACCCCTCCACTTT. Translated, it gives CASSYRGSSPLHF.

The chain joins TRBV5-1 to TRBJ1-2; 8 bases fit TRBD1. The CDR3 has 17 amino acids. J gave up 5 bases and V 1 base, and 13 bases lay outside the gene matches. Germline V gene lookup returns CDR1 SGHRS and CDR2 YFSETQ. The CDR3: CASSLTQGAITPYGYTF. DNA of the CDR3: TGCGCCAGCAGCTTGACGCAGGGGGCTATCACCCCGTATGGCTACACCTTC.

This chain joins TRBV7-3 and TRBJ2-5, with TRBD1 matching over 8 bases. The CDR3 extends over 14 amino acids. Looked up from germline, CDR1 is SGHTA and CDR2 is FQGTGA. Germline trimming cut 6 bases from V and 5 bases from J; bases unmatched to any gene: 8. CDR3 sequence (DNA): TGTGCCAGCAGGCCAGGGGGCGCGGAGGAGACCCAGTACTTC. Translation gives CASRPGGAEETQYF.

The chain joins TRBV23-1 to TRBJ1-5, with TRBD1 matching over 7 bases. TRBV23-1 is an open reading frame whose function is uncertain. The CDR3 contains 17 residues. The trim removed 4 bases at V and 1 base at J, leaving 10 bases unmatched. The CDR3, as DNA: TGCGCCAGCAGTCCAACCCCCGGGACAGCAAGCAATCAGCCCCAGCATTTT. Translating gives CASSPTPGTASNQPQHF.

The CDR3 DNA sequence: TGTGCCAGCTCAGGCAGCTATGGCTACACCTTC. It encodes CASSGSYGYTF. The chain carries TRBV18 and TRBJ1-2, with D uncertain. The CDR3 is made up of 11 amino acids. Germline V CDR1 and CDR2: KGHSH, LQKENI. Trimming removed 5 bases at V and 4 bases at J, with 5 bases between.

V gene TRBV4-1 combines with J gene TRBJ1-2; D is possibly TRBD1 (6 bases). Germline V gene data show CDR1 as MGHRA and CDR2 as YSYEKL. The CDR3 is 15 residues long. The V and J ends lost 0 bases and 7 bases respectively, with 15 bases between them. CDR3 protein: CASSQDQGLASGYTF. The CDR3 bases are TGCGCCAGCAGCCAAGATCAGGGGTTGGCTTCTGGCTACACCTTC.

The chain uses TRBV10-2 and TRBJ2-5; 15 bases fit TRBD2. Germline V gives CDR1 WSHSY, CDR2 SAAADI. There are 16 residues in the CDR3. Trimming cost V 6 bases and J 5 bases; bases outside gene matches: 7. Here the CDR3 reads CASSEAGTSGGETQYF. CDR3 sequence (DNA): TGCGCCAGCAGCGAAGCCGGGACTAGCGGGGGGGAGACCCAGTACTTC.

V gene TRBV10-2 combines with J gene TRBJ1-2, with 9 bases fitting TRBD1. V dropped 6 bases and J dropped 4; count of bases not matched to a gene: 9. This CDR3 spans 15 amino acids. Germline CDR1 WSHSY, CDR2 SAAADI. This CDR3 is CASRAGTGWVYGYTF. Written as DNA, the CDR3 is TGCGCCAGCAGAGCCGGGACAGGGTGGGTCTATGGCTACACCTTC.

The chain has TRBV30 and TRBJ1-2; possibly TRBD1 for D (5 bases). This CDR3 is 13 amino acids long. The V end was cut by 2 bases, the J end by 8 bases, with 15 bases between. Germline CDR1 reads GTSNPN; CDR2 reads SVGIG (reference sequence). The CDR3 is CAWSFGAGWGYTF. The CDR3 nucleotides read TGTGCCTGGAGTTTTGGTGCAGGGTGGGGCTACACCTTC.

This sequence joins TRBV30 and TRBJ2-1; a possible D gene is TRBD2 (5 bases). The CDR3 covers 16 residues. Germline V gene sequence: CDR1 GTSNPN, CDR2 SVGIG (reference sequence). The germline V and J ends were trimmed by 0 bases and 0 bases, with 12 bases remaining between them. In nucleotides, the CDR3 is TGTGCCTGGAGTGTACGGAGGCCTAGCTCCTACAATGAGCAGTTCTTC. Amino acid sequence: CAWSVRRPSSYNEQFF.

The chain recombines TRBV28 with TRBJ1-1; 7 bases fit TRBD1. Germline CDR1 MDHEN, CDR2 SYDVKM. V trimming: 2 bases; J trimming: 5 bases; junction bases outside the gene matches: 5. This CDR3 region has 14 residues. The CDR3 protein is CASSLQTGRTEAFF. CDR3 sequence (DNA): TGTGCCAGCAGTTTACAGACAGGGCGAACTGAAGCTTTCTTT.